The 27 T cell receptor beta chains reported below all come from one sample, sequenced in a study of CD8 T cells in ankylosing spondylitis. TCRdb independently ran MiXCR on the 5' RACE reads; one entry per CDR3 protein. The profile covers approximately 140,000 distinct CDR3 sequences, with approximately 44% appearing a single time and 15% taken by the ten largest. The sequenced sample consisted of synovial fluid, either unsorted or a sorted T cell fraction (not recorded which). The receptors shown here come from a male donor with ankylosing spondylitis.

This clonotype is medium-sized (0.01 to 0.1%). This sequence joins TRBV12-3 or TRBV12-4 and TRBJ2-1; D unclear. This CDR3 contains 16 residues. V gave up 0 bases and J gave up 4 bases, with 13 bases separating them. CDR3 residues: CASSLASVQLYNEQFF. In DNA form, the CDR3 reads TGTGCCAGCAGTTTAGCCTCAGTGCAATTGTACAATGAGCAGTTCTTC.

In its sample, this clonotype was seen a few times. The chain is built from TRBV13 and TRBJ2-1, with 11 bases that match TRBD2. The J segment lost 11 bases and the V segment lost 5 bases, leaving 11 bases of the junction unmatched. The germline V gene has CDR1 PRHDT and CDR2 FYEKMQ (reference sequence). This CDR3 is built from 15 residues. The CDR3 coding sequence is TGTGCCAGCAGCGTATGGGGACTAGCGGATACTAAGCAGTTCTTC. Its protein is CASSVWGLADTKQFF.

The V gene is TRBV7-9, the J gene TRBJ2-3; 9 nucleotides align to TRBD2. Germline values: CDR1 SEHNR, CDR2 FQNEAQ (reference sequence). Trimming removed 5 bases from V and 1 base from J; junction bases left unmatched: 7. CDR3 length: 16 amino acids. CDR3 coding DNA: TGTGCCAGCAGCGCCGTAGCGGGGGCCCGCACAGATACGCAGTATTTT. Protein sequence: CASSAVAGARTDTQYF.

This clonotype was recorded at least ten times. This sequence joins TRBV6-1 and TRBJ2-7; D gene ambiguous. CDR1 and CDR2 from the germline V gene are MNHNS and SASEGT. V gave up 8 bases and J gave up 4 bases, with 18 bases separating them. The CDR3 is 14 residues long. CDR3 amino acids: CASLFSARSYEQYF. The CDR3 DNA is TGTGCCAGCCTCTTTTCTGCCAGAAGTTACGAGCAGTACTTC.

The CDR3 bases are TGTGCCAGCAGCCCAGCGCACGGCGATACGCAGTATTTT. Translating it yields CASSPAHGDTQYF. The chain joins TRBV3-1 to TRBJ2-3; D not certain. The length of the CDR3 is 13 residues. V lost 4 bases to trimming and J lost 6 bases, with 11 bases between them. Per the germline V gene, CDR1 is LGHDT and CDR2 is YNNKEL (reference sequence).

The chain joins TRBV29-1 to TRBJ1-2; no clear D. V was cut by 3 bases and J by 0 bases, with 5 bases left in between. Germline CDR1 SQVTM, CDR2 ANQGSEA. The CDR3 is 12 residues long. The CDR3 DNA reads TGCAGCGTTGAGTGGCCTAACTATGGCTACACCTTC. Its protein product is CSVEWPNYGYTF. Drawing the rest from reference TRBV29-1 and TRBJ1-2, the complete variable domain is SAVISQKPSRDICQRGTSLTIQCQVDSQVTMMFWYRQQPGQSLTLIATANQGSEATYESGFVIDKFPISRPNLTFSTLTVSNMSPEDSSIYLCSVEWPNYGYTFGSGTRLTVV.

This chain joins TRBV7-9 and TRBJ2-1; TRBD1 matches 7 bases. The CDR3 consists of 17 residues. CDR1 and CDR2 (germline): SEHNR, FQNEAQ (reference sequence). The V and J ends lost 5 bases and 8 bases, in that order; junction bases with no gene match: 18. The CDR3 region has the DNA TGTGCCAGCAGCACATGGACGGGACAGAAGGTTAGCGATGAGCAGTTCTTC. This encodes CASSTWTGQKVSDEQFF.

The V gene is TRBV5-1, the J gene TRBJ2-2, with 8 bases fitting TRBD1. Germline-derived CDR1 and CDR2 are SGHRS and YFSETQ. V dropped 1 base and J dropped 9; count of bases not matched to a gene: 5. The CDR3 is 14 residues long. CDR3 sequence (DNA): TGCGCCAGCAGCTTGTCGCAGGGGGCGTGGGAGCTGTTTTTT. Translated: CASSLSQGAWELFF. Combining the CDR3 with reference TRBV5-1 and TRBJ2-2 gives the whole variable domain KAGVTQTPRYLIKTRGQQVTLSCSPISGHRSVSWYQQTPGQGLQFLFEYFSETQRNKGNFPGRFSGRQFSNSRSEMNVSTLELGDSALYLCASSLSQGAWELFFGEGSRLTVL.

The V call is TRBV2, the J call TRBJ2-2; a possible D gene is TRBD1 (5 bases). CDR1 is SNHLY, CDR2 FYNNEI, per germline. Trimming took off 10 bases at V and 3 bases at J, with 12 bases between the two ends. This CDR3 spans 13 amino acids. The CDR3 DNA reads TGTGCCATCACTGGACACGACACCGGGGAGCTGTTTTTT. Translated, it gives CAITGHDTGELFF.

The rearrangement links TRBV7-9 to TRBJ1-1; no definite D call. Trimming took 8 bases from V and 2 from J, leaving 12 bases between them. CDR1 and CDR2 from the germline V gene are SEHNR and FQNEAQ (reference sequence). The CDR3 loop spans 13 amino acids. The CDR3 nucleotides read TGTGCCAGCGTCCCGAGGTTCAACACTGAAGCTTTCTTT. This gives the protein CASVPRFNTEAFF. The whole variable domain, remainder taken from reference TRBV7-9 and TRBJ1-1, is DTGVSQNPRHKITKRGQNVTFRCDPISEHNRLYWYRQTLGQGPEFLTYFQNEAQLEKSRLLSDRFSAERPKGSFSTLEIQRTEQGDSAMYLCASVPRFNTEAFFGQGTRLTVV.

The chain couples TRBV6-2 or TRBV6-3 to TRBJ2-7, with no clear D. This CDR3 has 15 residues. V lost 5 bases to trimming and J lost 2 bases, with 16 bases between them. Looked up from germline, CDR1 is MNHEY and CDR2 is SVGEGT. The CDR3: CASSPSSEGTYEQYF. CDR3 DNA sequence: TGTGCCAGCAGTCCCTCGAGTGAAGGAACCTACGAGCAGTACTTC.

This clonotype turned up a few times. The rearrangement uses TRBV18 and TRBJ1-6; D is uncertain. The germline gives CDR1 KGHSH, CDR2 LQKENI. CDR3 length equals 15 residues. V lost 3 bases to trimming and J lost 2 bases, with 8 bases between them. The CDR3 nucleotides are TGTGCCAGCTCACCGATTTGGACCTATAATTCACCCCTCCACTTT. Translation: CASSPIWTYNSPLHF.

The chain combines TRBV7-6 with TRBJ2-7; D might be TRBD1 (6 bases). The length of the CDR3 is 15 residues. Germline CDR1 reads SGHVS; CDR2 reads FNYEAQ. Trimming took 2 bases from V and 6 from J, leaving 17 bases between them. The CDR3 protein is CASSLRRNRVTEQYF. The DNA for the CDR3 is TGTGCCAGCAGCTTACGAAGAAACAGGGTAACCGAGCAGTACTTC. The full variable domain, its missing parts supplied by reference TRBV7-6 and TRBJ2-7, is GAGVSQSPRYKVTKRGQDVALRCDPISGHVSLYWYRQALGQGPEFLTYFNYEAQQDKSGLPNDRFSAERPEGSISTLTIQRTEQRDSAMYRCASSLRRNRVTEQYFGPGTRLTVT.

The V call is TRBV5-1, the J call TRBJ1-2, with D hard to call. The CDR3 length is 16 residues. V was trimmed by 1 base and J by 5 bases, leaving 18 bases between them. CDR1 and CDR2 from the germline V gene are SGHRS and YFSETQ. The CDR3 sequence: CASSLLAANPTYGYTF. The CDR3 DNA reads as TGCGCCAGCAGCTTGTTGGCGGCGAACCCAACGTATGGCTACACCTTC. The full variable domain, with the rest looked up from reference TRBV5-1 and TRBJ1-2, is KAGVTQTPRYLIKTRGQQVTLSCSPISGHRSVSWYQQTPGQGLQFLFEYFSETQRNKGNFPGRFSGRQFSNSRSEMNVSTLELGDSALYLCASSLLAANPTYGYTFGSGTRLTVV.

This chain links TRBV20-1 with TRBJ2-1; D perhaps matches TRBD2 (5 bases). The CDR3 spans 15 residues. Germline CDR1 reads DFQATT; CDR2 reads SNEGSKA (reference sequence). The germline V and J ends were trimmed by 3 bases and 1 base, with 13 bases remaining between them. The CDR3 region has the DNA TGCAGTGCTAGGGCTCTTCGGGAATCCTACAATGAGCAGTTCTTC. It codes for CSARALRESYNEQFF.

V usage is TRBV3-1 and J usage is TRBJ2-7; TRBD2 is a possible D gene (6 bases). Per germline, CDR1 LGHDT and CDR2 YNNKEL (reference sequence). The CDR3 has 15 residues. Deletions cut 1 base from V and 2 bases from J, with 12 bases between. Here the CDR3 DNA reads TGTGCCAGCAGCCAAGTATTCGGACTACCCTACGAGCAGTACTTC. The encoded protein is CASSQVFGLPYEQYF.

CDR3 nucleotide sequence: TGCGCCAGCAGCCAATTTGTCGGTAGTGGTCAGCCCCAGCATTTT. Its translation is CASSQFVGSGQPQHF. The rearrangement uses TRBV4-1 and TRBJ1-5, with unresolved D. The germline V gene has CDR1 MGHRA and CDR2 YSYEKL. This CDR3 comprises 15 residues. V shed 2 bases and J shed 6 bases, with 14 bases lying between them.

This sequence joins TRBV7-9 and TRBJ1-2, with D unresolved. CDR1 and CDR2 from the germline V gene are SEHNR and FQNEAQ (reference sequence). The V and J ends lost 5 bases and 11 bases respectively, with 24 bases between them. CDR3 size: 15 residues. CDR3 bases: TGTGCCAGCAGCGCCTGGAGTAGTCTCAGGAAGAAGTACACCTTC. The encoded protein is CASSAWSSLRKKYTF.

In this sample, this clonotype turned up a few times. The J gene is TRBJ2-2, the V gene TRBV4-3; no reliable D call. Germline CDR1 reads LGHNA; CDR2 reads YSLEER. This CDR3 contains 17 residues. Trimming stripped 1 base from V and 2 bases from J, with 14 bases between. CDR3 amino acids: CASSQGLVDFNTGELFF. Written as DNA, the CDR3 is TGCGCCAGCAGCCAAGGTCTAGTAGACTTCAACACCGGGGAGCTGTTTTTT.

The chain carries TRBV5-6 and TRBJ2-5; possibly TRBD1 or TRBD2 for D (5 bases each). The CDR3 totals 15 residues. Germline V gives CDR1 SGHDT, CDR2 YYEEEE. The germline V and J ends were trimmed by 0 bases and 5 bases, with 14 bases remaining between them. The CDR3 protein is CASSLVWGRGETQYF. The CDR3 nucleotides read TGTGCCAGCAGCTTGGTTTGGGGGAGAGGGGAGACCCAGTACTTC.

This clonotype was recorded once. The V call is TRBV12-3 or TRBV12-4, the J call TRBJ2-1; D is uncertain. Trimming left V 6 bases short and J 6 bases short, with 12 bases between. CDR3 length: 13 amino acids. CDR3 protein: CASRPLGFNEQFF. CDR3 sequence (DNA): TGTGCCAGCAGGCCCCTCGGGTTCAATGAGCAGTTCTTC.

In this sample, this clonotype turned up many times. The rearrangement joins TRBV27 to TRBJ1-2; perhaps TRBD1 as D (5 bases). The CDR3 sequence is 13 residues long. Germline-derived CDR1 and CDR2 are MNHEY and SMNVEV (reference sequence). V lost 5 bases and J lost 5, with 12 bases in between. CDR3: CASSPWGGYGYTF. CDR3 coding DNA: TGTGCCAGCAGTCCCTGGGGCGGTTATGGCTACACCTTC.

This clonotype was seen more than once but under ten times. The rearrangement joins TRBV5-1 to TRBJ2-1; 9 bases align to TRBD1. The CDR3 extends over 14 amino acids. The germline gives CDR1 SGHRS, CDR2 YFSETQ. With V trimmed by 4 bases and J by 16 bases, 15 bases remained unmatched. The CDR3 bases are TGCGCCAGCAGCCCCGGGACAGGGCCGCCCGGAGGATTCTTC. This encodes CASSPGTGPPGGFF.

This clonotype was seen only once. V gene TRBV2 combines with J gene TRBJ2-7; D not resolved. CDR3 size: 14 residues. The V gene lost 7 bases and the J gene lost 0 bases, with 13 bases spanning the gap. Germline CDR1 reads SNHLY; CDR2 reads FYNNEI. DNA for the CDR3: TGTGCCAGCATTCGGTGGACGCGCTCCTACGAGCAGTACTTC. Translated: CASIRWTRSYEQYF.

The V call is TRBV3-1, the J call TRBJ1-4, with a tentative D call TRBD1 (5 bases). The germline CDR1 and CDR2 sequences are LGHDT and YNNKEL (reference sequence). Trimming removed 3 bases from V and 12 bases from J, with 14 bases in between. CDR3 size: 13 residues. The CDR3 sequence: CASSHNWGTELFF. The CDR3 DNA is TGTGCCAGCAGCCATAATTGGGGCACGGAACTGTTTTTT. Variable domain in full (rest from reference TRBV3-1 and TRBJ1-4): DTAVSQTPKYLVTQMGNDKSIKCEQNLGHDTMYWYKQDSKKFLKIMFSYNNKELIINETVPNRFSPKSPDKAHLNLHINSLELGDSAVYFCASSHNWGTELFFGSGTQLSVL.

The chain combines TRBV29-1 with TRBJ2-1; D perhaps matches TRBD1 (6 bases). V lost 3 bases and J 0 bases, leaving 9 bases between the germline ends. From germline, CDR1 is SQVTM and CDR2 ANQGSEA. CDR3 length: 14 residues. The DNA for the CDR3 is TGCAGCGTTGACCAGGGACACTCCTACAATGAGCAGTTCTTC. Translating gives CSVDQGHSYNEQFF.

The chain carries TRBV20-1 and TRBJ2-2; 7 bases fit TRBD1. The CDR3 extends over 15 amino acids. Per germline, CDR1 DFQATT and CDR2 SNEGSKA (reference sequence). The J segment lost 3 bases and the V segment lost 0 bases, leaving 4 bases of the junction unmatched. The DNA for the CDR3 is TGCAGTGCTAGAGAGACAGGGCAACACACCGGGGAGCTGTTTTTT. Encoded protein: CSARETGQHTGELFF.